This T cell receptor (beta chain) was identified during a study of CD8+CD57+ T cells in acquired aplastic anemia. Across the whole study: Sorted CD4+ and CD8+ cells gave a mean 3.2 ug DNA, range about 0.19 to 27.4 ug. Notes on the study in general: Patients did not significantly differ from controls in CD8+ Simpson's diversity. Roughly 28 was the count of CD8+ CDR3 sequences that patients shared with controls.

Patients chosen for sequencing had CD8+CD57+ cells that had expanded, as shown by flow cytometry. There were no patients without severe acquired aplastic anemia. Notes on this clonotype: The antigen is not known.

The CDR3 runs 14 residues. Germline trimming cut 5 bases from V and 15 bases from J; bases unmatched to any gene: 12. Genomic DNA served as template for TCR beta VDJ and CDR3 profiling. One entry per CDR3 protein results from TCRdb running MiXCR on the reads. The sample has under 350,000 distinct CDR3 sequences, 45% to 65% seen once; the top ten hold 1% to 1.5%. The source material was sorted CD4+, CD8+, or CD8+CD57+ T cells (not recorded which) from PBMCs. The source is a human donor with aplastic anemia. The V and J genes are TRBV12-3 or TRBV12-4 and TRBJ1-6; TRBD1 aligns across 8 bases. In nucleotides, the CDR3 is TGTGCCAGCAGTGCAGGGGGCCCTCCGGAGGTCCTCCACTTT. Its protein is CASSAGGPPEVLHF.